This is a list of T cell receptor beta chains from one sample in a study of T cell responses to AZD1222 COVID-19 vaccine. Some clones are missing from TCRdb's copy, which holds only in-frame ones; the method was immunoSEQ multiplex PCR. The sample lists under 150,000 clones; more than 85% were seen once. Material: peripheral blood, obtained on day 0 of AZD1222 vaccination. These receptors originate from an adult in good health. Both conserved end residues are part of each CDR3.

j_call	v_call	cdr3_aa
TRBJ2-3	TRBV24-1	CATRGDGTDTQYF
TRBJ2-2	TRBV27	CASSPTTHRTGELFF
TRBJ2-7	TRBV5-1	CASSYDRDTPTYEQYF
TRBJ2-1	TRBV3-1/TRBV3-2	CASSQDRAARAYDNEQFF
TRBJ2-3	TRBV5-1	CASSLGTSGVTDTQYF
TRBJ1-2	TRBV3-1/TRBV3-2	CASSQTYIRNYGYTF
TRBJ2-3	TRBV6-5	CASSLGAEDTQYF
TRBJ2-2	TRBV6-5	CASSYPGQVATGELFF
TRBJ1-5	TRBV3-1/TRBV3-2	CASSLRDNQPQHF
TRBJ2-6	TRBV5-1	CASRGSGANVLTF
TRBJ1-2	TRBV7-2	CASSPGRIPSYGYTF
TRBJ1-4	TRBV5-6	CASSLGPGTGGEKLFF
TRBJ1-2	TRBV19	CASYRGPYGYTF
TRBJ1-6	TRBV4-1	CASSQGQGSYSPLHF
TRBJ2-7	TRBV5-1	CASSPTPSYEQYF
TRBJ2-7	TRBV7-8	CASSVRGKDEQYF
TRBJ1-2	TRBV7-9	CASSPAGGEEYGYTF
TRBJ1-1	TRBV7-9	CASSLAEGTEAFF
TRBJ2-7	TRBV5-1	CASSSGAEFYEQYF
TRBJ1-1	TRBV7-3	CASSWDRGTEAFF
TRBJ1-2	TRBV10-2	CATNSVVYGYTF
TRBJ1-4	TRBV29-1	CSAMEGAGKLFF